The 8 T cell receptor beta chains in this list originate from one sample, sequenced in a study of blood T cell repertoires in COVID-19. Profiled with immunoSEQ multiplex PCR; TCRdb holds only in-frame clones, not every one. The data hold roughly 200,000 clones, with over 75% observed a single time. Sequenced sample: peripheral blood. Source of these receptors: a human donor with active or convalescent COVID-19. The donor label of this sample is uncertain.

The chain links TRBV4-3 to TRBJ2-5; 10 nucleotides match TRBD2. After removal of 1 base from V and 4 bases from J, the junction contained 9 bases not matched to a gene. CDR3 length: 17 amino acids. Germline V gene lookup returns CDR1 LGHNA and CDR2 YSLEER. The CDR3 here is CASSQVASGGLGETQYF. CDR3 coding DNA: TGCGCCAGCAGCCAAGTAGCTAGCGGGGGTCTCGGAGAGACCCAGTACTTC.

V is TRBV21-1 and J is TRBJ2-5; the table's TRBD1 call for D was not verified on the DNA. TRBV21-1 is listed as a pseudogene. This CDR3 region has 13 residues. CDR3 amino acids: CASIWTGGETQYF. The CDR3 DNA follows: TGTGCCAGCATCTGGACAGGGGGAGAGACCCAGTACTTC.

The gene calls are TRBV11-3 and TRBJ2-1; a weak D match, TRBD1 (5 bases). CDR3 length: 12 amino acids. CDR1 is SGHNT, CDR2 YENEEA, per germline. Trimming left V 5 bases short and J 10 bases short, with 12 bases between. The CDR3 nucleotides are TGTGCCAGCAGCGCTAGGGGTCGGGAGCAGTTCTTC. Amino acid sequence: CASSARGREQFF. Full variable domain (missing parts from reference TRBV11-3 and TRBJ2-1): EAGVVQSPRYKIIEKKQPVAFWCNPISGHNTLYWYLQNLGQGPELLIRYENEEAVDDSQLPKDRFSAERLKGVDSTLKIQPAELGDSAVYLCASSARGREQFFGPGTRLTVL.

In its sample, this clone was seen once. The genes are TRBV18 and TRBJ2-3, with a tentative D call TRBD2 (5 bases). This CDR3 comprises 14 residues. The V gene's germline CDR1 is KGHSH and CDR2 LQKENI. V was shortened by 4 bases and J by 2 bases, with 10 bases between the two germline ends. CDR3 loop: CASSQASSTDTQYF. The CDR3 nucleotides read TGTGCCAGCTCACAAGCTAGCTCCACAGATACGCAGTATTTT.

This clone was counted a few times. This chain connects TRBV5-1 to TRBJ2-1; 7 bases are shared with TRBD2. V lost 0 bases and J lost 2; bases outside the gene matches: 8. This CDR3 contains 17 residues. Germline CDR1 reads SGHRS; CDR2 reads YFSETQ. This CDR3 is CASSLEALGGAYNEQFF. The CDR3 DNA reads as TGCGCCAGCAGCTTGGAGGCCCTGGGGGGGGCCTACAATGAGCAGTTCTTC.

The gene calls are TRBV7-6 and TRBJ2-1; 12 bases match TRBD2. CDR3 length: 15 amino acids. With V trimmed by 3 bases and J by 8 bases, 5 bases remained unmatched. Germline CDR1 and CDR2: SGHVS and FNYEAQ. CDR3 protein: CASSLASGGAYEQFF. CDR3 sequence (DNA): TGTGCCAGCAGCTTGGCTAGCGGGGGGGCCTATGAGCAGTTCTTC. Using reference TRBV7-6 and TRBJ2-1 for the parts outside the CDR3, the full variable domain is GAGVSQSPRYKVTKRGQDVALRCDPISGHVSLYWYRQALGQGPEFLTYFNYEAQQDKSGLPNDRFSAERPEGSISTLTIQRTEQRDSAMYRCASSLASGGAYEQFFGPGTRLTVL.

The CDR3 region is CASSLQTRFGELFF. CDR3 bases: TGTGCCAGCAGCCTCCAGACTAGATTCGGGGAGCTGTTTTTT. The genes are TRBV3-1 (or the pseudogene TRBV3-2) and TRBJ2-2; a possible D gene is TRBD2 (6 bases). Germline lookup yields CDR1 LGHDT and CDR2 YNNKEL (reference sequence). The V end lost 4 bases, the J end lost 7 bases, and 13 bases lay between the germline ends. This CDR3 has 14 amino acids.

The chain links TRBV5-4 to TRBJ2-7, with TRBD2 matching 12 bases. J gave up 5 bases and V 4 bases, and 7 bases lay outside the gene matches. This CDR3 region has 15 residues. Germline loops: CDR1 SGHNT, CDR2 YYREEE (reference sequence). This CDR3 is CASSPSGGAFDEQYF. DNA for the CDR3: TGTGCCAGCAGCCCTAGCGGGGGGGCCTTCGACGAGCAGTACTTC.